These 25 T cell receptor beta chains were sequenced from one sample in a study of blood T cell repertoires in COVID-19. Only in-frame clones appear in the TCRdb table, and some are missing; sequencing was by immunoSEQ multiplex PCR. Seen here are over 250,000 clones, more than 75% observed once, and the top ten hold approximately 2.4%. The material sequenced was PBMCs or T cells enriched from blood (not recorded which). These receptors came from a woman between 18 and 30 years old who had recovered from COVID-19.

Here the CDR3 DNA reads TGTGCCACCAGCAAACTAGCGGGAGACCAAGAGACCCAGTACTTC. It translates to CATSKLAGDQETQYF. The rearrangement links TRBV15 to TRBJ2-5; TRBD2 matches 11 bases. This CDR3 spans 15 amino acids. Germline lookup yields CDR1 LNHNV and CDR2 YYDKDF (reference sequence). Unmatched junction bases numbered 1, after V lost 4 bases and J lost 0 bases.

This clone was observed a single time. The chain uses TRBV11-2 and TRBJ1-1, with 9 bases aligning to TRBD1. This CDR3 has 17 residues. J gave up 7 bases and V 5 bases, and 17 bases lay outside the gene matches. Per the germline V gene, CDR1 is SGHAT and CDR2 is FQNNGV. The CDR3 loop is CASSPTQGAVWFVEAFF. DNA of the CDR3: TGTGCCAGCAGCCCAACACAGGGGGCGGTTTGGTTCGTTGAAGCTTTCTTT. Full variable domain (remainder filled in from reference TRBV11-2 and TRBJ1-1): EAGVAQSPRYKIIEKRQSVAFWCNPISGHATLYWYQQILGQGPKLLIQFQNNGVVDDSQLPKDRFSAERLKGVDSTLKIQPAKLEDSAVYLCASSPTQGAVWFVEAFFGQGTRLTVV.

The chain joins TRBV10-1 to TRBJ2-2; 10 nucleotides align to TRBD1. The CDR3 covers 17 residues. The V gene end was trimmed by 5 bases and the J gene end by 4 bases; junction bases not matched to a gene: 10. From germline, CDR1 is WNHNN and CDR2 SYGVQD (reference sequence). For the CDR3, the DNA is TGCGCCAGCAGTCAGACAGGGGGCGGAATGGGCACCGGGGAGCTGTTTTTT. Protein: CASSQTGGGMGTGELFF.

The CDR3 DNA is TGTGCCACCGCCGCCGGACTGACGAATTCACCCCTCCACTTT. Translation: CATAAGLTNSPLHF. The chain employs TRBV25-1 and TRBJ1-6; D is unresolved. The germline V and J ends were trimmed by 10 bases and 7 bases, with 17 bases remaining between them. CDR1 is MGHDK and CDR2 is SYGVNS in the germline V gene. The CDR3 length is 14 residues.

The CDR3 here is CASSRAEGNEKLFF. CDR3 DNA sequence: TGTGCCAGCAGTCGGGCGGAGGGTAATGAAAAACTGTTTTTT. The gene calls are TRBV28 and TRBJ1-4; unclear D gene. Deletions cut 5 bases from V and 4 bases from J, with 11 bases between. Germline V gives CDR1 MDHEN, CDR2 SYDVKM. The CDR3 length is 14 residues.

The chain uses TRBV5-1 and TRBJ1-1, with 7 nucleotides matching TRBD1. J lost 1 base, V lost 3 bases, and 6 bases had no gene match. The CDR3 has 15 amino acids. Germline CDR1 and CDR2: SGHRS and YFSETQ. The CDR3: CASSWTGGPNTEAFF. The CDR3 nucleotides are TGCGCCAGCAGCTGGACAGGTGGACCGAACACTGAAGCTTTCTTT.

This clone has more than one count but fewer than ten. The chain has TRBV5-1 and TRBJ1-2; the D gene is possibly TRBD1 (5 bases). CDR3 length: 14 residues. The V end was cut by 0 bases, the J end by 4 bases, with 10 bases between. CDR1 is SGHRS, CDR2 YFSETQ, per germline. CDR3 sequence (DNA): TGCGCCAGCAGCTTGGCCGGGGGTGGCTATGGCTACACCTTC. This translates into CASSLAGGGYGYTF.

The chain joins TRBV2 to TRBJ1-3; the match to TRBD1 covers 8 bases. This CDR3 region has 18 residues. Germline V gene data show CDR1 as SNHLY and CDR2 as FYNNEI. V lost 8 bases, J lost 4 bases, and 19 bases stayed unmatched. Here the CDR3 reads CASERLEDRVLEGNTIYF. CDR3 sequence (DNA): TGTGCCAGCGAACGGTTGGAGGACAGGGTGTTGGAGGGAAACACCATATATTTT.

The chain is built from TRBV11-2 and TRBJ2-7; TRBD2 aligns across 14 bases. Unmatched junction bases numbered 7, after V lost 0 bases and J lost 3 bases. Germline lookup yields CDR1 SGHAT and CDR2 FQNNGV. The CDR3 loop spans 18 amino acids. CDR3 nucleotide sequence: TGTGCCAGCAGCTTAGATCGACTAGCGGGGGGGAGCGGCTACGAGCAGTACTTC. It yields the protein CASSLDRLAGGSGYEQYF.

The chain recombines TRBV11-3 with TRBJ2-5, with 7 bases that match TRBD1. V lost 1 base, J lost 0 bases, and 2 bases stayed unmatched. CDR1 and CDR2 from the germline V gene are SGHNT and YENEEA. The CDR3 is 15 residues long. The chain's CDR3 is CASSLGGQYQETQYF. CDR3 sequence (DNA): TGTGCCAGCAGCTTAGGGGGACAGTACCAAGAGACCCAGTACTTC.

The V call is TRBV3-1 (or the pseudogene TRBV3-2), the J call TRBJ2-2; 12 bases match TRBD2. This CDR3 is 21 amino acids long. After removal of 0 bases from V and 1 base from J, the junction contained 12 bases not matched to a gene. The V gene's germline CDR1 is LGHDT and CDR2 YNNKEL (reference sequence). For the CDR3, the DNA is TGTGCCAGCAGCCAAGAAGCCGGGCTAGCGGGGGGGCCGAAGAACACCGGGGAGCTGTTTTTT. It yields the protein CASSQEAGLAGGPKNTGELFF.

The chain has TRBV7-9 and TRBJ2-7; 8 bases match TRBD2. The germline CDR1 and CDR2 sequences are SEHNR and FQNEAQ (reference sequence). This CDR3 contains 15 residues. The J segment lost 0 bases and the V segment lost 3 bases, leaving 4 bases of the junction unmatched. For the CDR3, the DNA is TGTGCCAGCAGCTTGGGCGGGGGGAGCTCCTACGAGCAGTACTTC. Its translation: CASSLGGGSSYEQYF.

The V and J genes are TRBV28 and TRBJ2-1, with 11 positions matching TRBD2. Germline V gives CDR1 MDHEN, CDR2 SYDVKM. The CDR3 has 17 amino acids. V lost 3 bases, J lost 9 bases, and 13 bases stayed unmatched. The DNA for the CDR3 is TGTGCCAGCAGTTTGCAGCTAGCGGGGGGCGGTATGACTGAGCAGTTCTTC. Protein product: CASSLQLAGGGMTEQFF.

This sequence joins TRBV21-1 and TRBJ2-1; the table's D call of TRBD2 was not tested on the DNA. TRBV21-1 is a pseudogene locus. This CDR3 has 17 amino acids. CDR3 residues: CASSSWAGECLYNEQFF. In DNA form, the CDR3 reads TGTGCCAGCAGCTCCTGGGCGGGGGAGTGCCTTTACAATGAGCAGTTCTTC.

About this clone: Possible read error: a much larger clone is one base away. The CDR3 DNA reads as TGTGCCAGCAGCTCACAGGGAAATCAGCCCCAGCATTTT. Translating it yields CASSSQGNQPQHF. V usage is TRBV7-9 and J usage is TRBJ1-5; a possible D gene is TRBD1 (6 bases). The CDR3 is 13 amino acids. The V end lost 4 bases, the J end lost 4 bases, and 8 bases lay between the germline ends. Germline CDR1 is SEHNR and CDR2 is FQNEAQ (reference sequence).

The DNA for the CDR3 is TGTGCCAGCAGCGTAGTTAGCGGGGGTACAGATACGCAGTATTTT. This gives the protein CASSVVSGGTDTQYF. The V gene is TRBV9, the J gene TRBJ2-3; 9 bases align to TRBD2. The CDR3 runs 15 residues. In germline, CDR1 is SGDLS, CDR2 YYNGEE. Unmatched junction bases numbered 2, after V lost 0 bases and J lost 3 bases.

The chain carries TRBV9 and TRBJ2-3, with TRBD1 as a possible D gene (5 bases). V was shortened by 0 bases and J by 4 bases, with 12 bases between the two germline ends. This CDR3 comprises 15 residues. Germline V gene data show CDR1 as SGDLS and CDR2 as YYNGEE. DNA of the CDR3: TGTGCCAGCAGCGTAGGAAGGGGTTCTCCAGATACGCAGTATTTT. Protein product: CASSVGRGSPDTQYF.

The chain links TRBV11-3 to TRBJ1-1, with 8 positions matching TRBD1. The CDR3 sequence is 14 residues long. Germline CDR1 reads SGHNT; CDR2 reads YENEEA. V dropped 1 base and J dropped 8; count of bases not matched to a gene: 6. The CDR3 loop reads CASSLAGGRGEAFF. CDR3 nucleotides: TGTGCCAGCAGCTTAGCAGGGGGCCGCGGAGAAGCTTTCTTT.

The rearrangement uses TRBV28 and TRBJ1-2, with D hard to call. In germline, CDR1 is MDHEN, CDR2 SYDVKM. Trimming cost V 2 bases and J 4 bases, with 11 bases left between them. The length of the CDR3 is 14 residues. Here the CDR3 DNA reads TGTGCCAGCAGTTTACATGGGCAAGCCTATGGCTACACCTTC. Protein product: CASSLHGQAYGYTF.

J is TRBJ1-2 and V is TRBV4-1, with D hard to call. The CDR3 runs 14 residues. V was clipped by 2 bases and J by 4 bases, with 11 bases between them. CDR1 and CDR2 from the germline V gene are MGHRA and YSYEKL. The DNA of the CDR3 is TGCGCCAGCAGCCAACCCCTCGGGGTCTATGGCTACACCTTC. Residues: CASSQPLGVYGYTF.

The chain combines TRBV30 with TRBJ1-1; TRBD1 might be the D (5 bases). V lost 5 bases to trimming and J lost 2 bases, with 12 bases between them. The CDR3 is made up of 13 amino acids. Germline CDR1 GTSNPN, CDR2 SVGIG (reference sequence). The CDR3 sequence: CAWGDSINTEAFF. The CDR3 coding sequence is TGTGCCTGGGGTGACAGTATTAACACTGAAGCTTTCTTT.

The chain combines TRBV5-1 with TRBJ2-2; TRBD1 matches at 12 bases. Losses at the gene ends were 4 bases for V and 6 bases for J; bases not matched to a gene: 7. The CDR3 has 16 amino acids. Germline values: CDR1 SGHRS, CDR2 YFSETQ. The CDR3 is CASSAPGTGGPGELFF. The CDR3 DNA reads TGCGCCAGCAGCGCCCCCGGGACAGGGGGCCCCGGGGAGCTGTTTTTT.

The chain employs TRBV27 and TRBJ2-3; a weak D match, TRBD2 (6 bases). Germline V CDR1 and CDR2: MNHEY, SMNVEV (reference sequence). Trimming left V 2 bases short and J 1 base short, with 13 bases between. The CDR3 spans 16 residues. The CDR3 spells CASSLPPGAGTDTQYF. The DNA of the CDR3 is TGTGCCAGCAGTTTACCCCCGGGAGCGGGCACAGATACGCAGTATTTT.

This clone was counted only a few times. For the CDR3, the DNA is TGTGCCAGCAGCCAGCCTTCCGCGTGGACAGCTGGAAACACCATATATTTT. It is translated as CASSQPSAWTAGNTIYF. The chain is built from TRBV7-2 and TRBJ1-3, with D possibly TRBD1 on 6 matching bases. In germline, CDR1 is SGHTA, CDR2 FQGNSA. Trimming pared 5 bases from V and 2 bases from J, leaving 19 bases between. The CDR3 runs to 17 residues.

The chain employs TRBV5-1 and TRBJ2-7; 14 bases fit TRBD2. This CDR3 has 18 amino acids. J gave up 3 bases and V 3 bases, and 11 bases lay outside the gene matches. The germline V gene encodes CDR1 SGHRS and CDR2 YFSETQ. In DNA, the CDR3 is TGCGCCAGCAGCTCCCTGACTAGCGGGAGGGCCCTCGTCTACGAGCAGTACTTC. It encodes CASSSLTSGRALVYEQYF.